This TCR beta chain was obtained from a study of human T cells and chemical hapten exposure. Across the study: The study enrolled mostly female patients with alopecia areata, totalis or universalis.

The junction had 6 bases not matched to a gene; V was cut back by 6 bases and J by 6 bases. Germline values: CDR1 SQVTM, CDR2 ANQGSEA. CDR3 length: 13 amino acids. TCRdb processed the RACE reads anew with MiXCR; each CDR3 protein has one entry. Among roughly 380,000 distinct CDR3 sequences, more than 4.5% were seen once, and the ten largest hold 2% to 2.5%. Study observations and caveats: TCRs at high frequency, those above 1 in 1000, did not change with DPC sensitization.

In its sample, this clonotype was seen many times. What it binds is unknown. Specified time point: patch test 1, 2 weeks after DPC sensitization. Described treatment: therapeutic diphenylcyclopropenone sensitization with weekly scalp DPC. Each donor was an alopecia patient between 18 and 70 years of age who qualified for DPC. The sequences come from whole blood, collected in connection with sensitization to the hapten diphenylcyclopropenone (DPC). The V and J genes are TRBV29-1 and TRBJ2-1, with 9 bases that match TRBD1. This receptor was identified in a woman aged 50 to 60 with alopecia areata. Some clones in this sample may be carry-over from other donors' samples. The CDR3 bases are TGCAGCGTGGGACAGGGAGAGGCCAATGAGCAGTTCTTC. Translating it yields CSVGQGEANEQFF.